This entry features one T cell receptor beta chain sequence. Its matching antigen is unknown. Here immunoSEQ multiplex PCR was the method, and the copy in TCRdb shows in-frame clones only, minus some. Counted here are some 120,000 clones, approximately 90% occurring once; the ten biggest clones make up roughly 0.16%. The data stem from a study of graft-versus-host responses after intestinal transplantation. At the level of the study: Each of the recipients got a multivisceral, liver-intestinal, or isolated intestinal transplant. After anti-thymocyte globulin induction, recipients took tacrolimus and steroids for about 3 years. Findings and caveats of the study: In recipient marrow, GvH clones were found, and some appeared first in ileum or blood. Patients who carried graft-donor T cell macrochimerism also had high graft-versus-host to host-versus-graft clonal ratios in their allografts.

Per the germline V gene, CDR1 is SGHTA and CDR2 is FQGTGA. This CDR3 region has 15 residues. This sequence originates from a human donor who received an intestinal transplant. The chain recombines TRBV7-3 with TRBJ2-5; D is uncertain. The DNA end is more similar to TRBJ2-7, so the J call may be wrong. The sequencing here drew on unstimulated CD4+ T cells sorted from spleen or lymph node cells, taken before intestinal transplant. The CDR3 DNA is TGTGCCAGCAGCTTAGGAGTATCCACCCCCTACGAGCAGTACTTC. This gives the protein CASSLGVSTPYEQYF.